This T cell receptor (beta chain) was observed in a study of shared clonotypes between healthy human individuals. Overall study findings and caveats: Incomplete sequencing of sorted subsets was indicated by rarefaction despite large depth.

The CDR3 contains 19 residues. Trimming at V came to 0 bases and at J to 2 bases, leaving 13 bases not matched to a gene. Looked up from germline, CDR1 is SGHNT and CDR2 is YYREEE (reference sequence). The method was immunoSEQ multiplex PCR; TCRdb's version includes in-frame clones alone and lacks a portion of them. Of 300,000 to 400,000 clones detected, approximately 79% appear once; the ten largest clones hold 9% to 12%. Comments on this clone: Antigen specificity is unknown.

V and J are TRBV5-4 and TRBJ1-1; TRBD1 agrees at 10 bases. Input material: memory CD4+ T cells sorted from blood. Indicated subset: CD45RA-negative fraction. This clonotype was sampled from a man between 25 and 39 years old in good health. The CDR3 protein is CASSLGRDRGYGRNTEAFF. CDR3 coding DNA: TGTGCCAGCAGCTTGGGGCGGGACAGGGGTTACGGCCGAAACACTGAAGCTTTCTTT.